Described below is a single TCR beta chain sequence and its context. Its antigen is still unknown. No much larger clone is present one base from it, and per-base qualities are unavailable. The immunoSEQ Assay was the method used to sequence TCRbeta CDR3 regions. After extraction, genomic DNA underwent amplification by bias-controlled multiplex PCR, followed by high-throughput sequencing. The original methods were these. To quantify the absolute abundance of every unique TCRbeta CDR3 region, sequences were collapsed and filtered. T cell fraction was estimated by normalizing TCRbeta template counts to usable DNA, which was measured by amplifying reference genes present in all nucleated cells. Repertoire TCRs were annotated as SARS-CoV-2-specific by exact matching of V gene, CDR3 amino acid sequence and J gene to a known reactive TCR set. The reference SARS-CoV-2 TCR set was derived from MIRA and filtered for enrichment in COVID-19-positive ImmuneCODE repertoires, a step that removed public or cross-reactive TCRs. Using the MIRA antigens, annotated TCRs were further analysed by specific ORF or by position within an ORF. Breadth was defined as the number of annotated unique rearrangements divided by the total number of unique productive rearrangements, and depth was defined as the summed frequency of the annotated unique rearrangements. Group comparisons of TCR breadth used two-sided Wilcoxon rank-sum tests. The table was pulled from immuneACCESS by TCRdb, which kept in-frame rearrangements only. Such tables lose some clones; where checked, under half of the loss comes from unresolved V genes, and the rest has no known cause. V and J calls and clone size are given by that table; D and trimming were obtained from the DNA. The sample profile shows around 300,000 clones; around 88% of them were found once. The biggest ten clones account for around 11% of the sample.

What the treatment or condition label conveys for this sample: 15 to 20 received Ad26.COV2.S at low or high dose, single or two shots; 5 received placebo; per-sample allocation not given. Repertoires of vaccine and placebo recipients were sequenced from samples taken on day 63 after the first injection. Cohort 1b enrolled 25 adults aged 18-55 years at a single site in Boston, USA, between 29 July and 7 August 2020. Ad26.COV2.S was a replication-incompetent adenovirus type 26 vector that expressed a prefusion-stabilized SARS-CoV-2 spike protein derived from the original Wuhan strain. The trim is 4 bases for V and 1 base for J, with a gap of 11 bases between the germline ends. For CDR1 and CDR2, the germline V gene lists SGDLS and YYNGEE. Spanning cysteine to phenylalanine, the CDR3 consists of 14 amino acids. Of all the DNA, just the CDR3 is kept, 42 bases in frame from base 1. These data come from a study of Ad26.COV2.S vaccination and SARS-CoV-2 variants (dated by TCRdb to 2020 to 2023). At the level of the whole study: Vaccine-arm donors came from COV1001, a multicentre, randomized, double-blind, placebo-controlled phase I-IIa trial of Ad26.COV2.S in healthy adults. TCRbeta repertoire sequencing served as the tool for gauging how specific and how broad the SARS-CoV-2-reactive T cell receptors were following Ad26.COV2.S vaccination. Ad26.COV2.S was given intramuscularly at 5x10^10 or 1x10^11 viral particles, as a single shot or as two shots 56 days apart. The TCR-sequenced set comprised approximately 32 samples: some 19 Ad26.COV2.S vaccine recipients, 5 placebo recipients and 8 SARS-CoV-2 convalescent individuals. Participants in the trial were split at random into five groups of five each, receiving low-dose or high-dose Ad26.COV2.S once or twice, or else placebo on both occasions. Investigators did not know the trial group allocation while performing experiments and assessing outcomes.

Broad study findings and their caveats: It was noted by the authors that total T cell responses may have been underestimated by the TCR breadth and depth analyses. After vaccination, spike-specific CD8+ and CD4+ T cell responses were reported to show substantial breadth. Vaccine and placebo recipients had comparable non-spike TCR breadth, which fits with the vaccine containing only spike. The study was not powered for comparison of responses between vaccine doses or regimens. Ad26.COV2.S recipients had higher spike-specific TCR breadth than placebo recipients (P = 0.0014).

Rearrangement joined TRBV9 to TRBJ2-5, with the D gene not clear enough to name. This TCR came from a person aged 18 to 65 who received the Ad26.COV2.S COVID-19 vaccine or a placebo. The sample was peripheral blood, taken in a trial of Ad26.COV2.S vaccine versus placebo. The CDR3 reads as follows: CASSPRPAQETQYF. The DNA is TGTGCCAGCAGCCCGCGGCCGGCCCAAGAGACCCAGTACTTC.